Below are 28 T cell receptor beta chains sequenced from a single sample in a study of OX40 agonist ivuxolimab in advanced cancers. The protocol was immunoSEQ multiplex PCR, while the TCRdb copy is restricted to in-frame clones and leaves out a portion. This table holds about 73,000 clones, about nine tenths found once. Sample: CD4+ or CD8+ T cells sorted from blood, taken in a trial of the OX40 agonist ivuxolimab. These receptors all stem from an adult with an advanced solid tumor such as melanoma, head and neck, liver or kidney cancer.

This clone occurred once. This chain joins TRBV19 and TRBJ1-3, with D maybe TRBD1 (5 bases). Germline V CDR1 and CDR2: LNHDA, SQIVND (reference sequence). The CDR3 has 14 amino acids. V was cut by 9 bases and J by 0 bases, with 12 bases left in between. CDR3 sequence reads: CASGARTSGNTIYF. CDR3 DNA: TGTGCCAGCGGGGCCAGAACCTCTGGAAACACCATATATTTT.

In DNA, the CDR3 is TGTGCCAGTAGTATAGGGCCCGCCCGTTATGGCTACACCTTC. As protein: CASSIGPARYGYTF. The rearrangement joins TRBV19 to TRBJ1-2; D not certain. The ends were cut back, 1 base at V and 5 bases at J, with 11 bases in the middle. The CDR3 has 14 amino acids. Per the germline V gene, CDR1 is LNHDA and CDR2 is SQIVND (reference sequence).

The V and J genes are TRBV4-1 and TRBJ2-1; 12 positions match TRBD2. Germline loops: CDR1 MGHRA, CDR2 YSYEKL. The V segment lost 4 bases and the J segment 9 bases; nucleotides outside the gene matches: 4. The CDR3 spans 14 residues. The CDR3, as DNA: TGCGCCAGCAGCCCTAGCGGGAGGGAAGGTGAGCAGTTCTTC. Translation: CASSPSGREGEQFF.

This chain uses TRBV19 with TRBJ2-5; D is perhaps TRBD1 or TRBD2 (5 bases each). V gave up 2 bases and J gave up 4 bases, with 8 bases separating them. The CDR3 consists of 13 residues. The germline CDR1 and CDR2 sequences are LNHDA and SQIVND (reference sequence). The CDR3 DNA reads TGTGCCAGTAGTATACAGGGAGCAGAGACCCAGTACTTC. Its protein product is CASSIQGAETQYF.

The gene calls are TRBV29-1 and TRBJ2-7, with D tentatively TRBD2 (5 bases). CDR1 and CDR2 from the germline V gene are SQVTM and ANQGSEA. There are 13 residues in the CDR3. Trimming removed 5 bases at V and 0 bases at J, with 11 bases between. The CDR3 bases are TGCAGCGTTTTTGCGGGCCTCTCCTACGAGCAGTACTTC. This codes for CSVFAGLSYEQYF.

The chain combines TRBV6-5 with TRBJ2-7, with 10 nucleotides matching TRBD2. Germline CDR1 reads MNHEY; CDR2 reads SVGAGI. The CDR3 totals 15 residues. With 5 bases clipped from V and 4 bases from J, the junction kept 8 bases outside the gene matches. CDR3 residues: CASSPDSAGGYEQYF. CDR3 DNA sequence: TGTGCCAGCAGTCCTGACTCAGCGGGAGGGTACGAGCAGTACTTC.

The chain employs TRBV27 and TRBJ2-7; 10 bases align to TRBD2. J was trimmed by 0 bases and V by 5 bases; bases with no gene match: 1. The germline V gene has CDR1 MNHEY and CDR2 SMNVEV (reference sequence). This CDR3 is built from 14 residues. CDR3 DNA sequence: TGTGCCAGCAGTAGGACTAGCGGCTCCTACGAGCAGTACTTC. Protein sequence: CASSRTSGSYEQYF.

V is TRBV27 and J is TRBJ2-7; 13 positions match TRBD2. This CDR3 region has 15 residues. Looked up from germline, CDR1 is MNHEY and CDR2 is SMNVEV (reference sequence). V was clipped by 8 bases and J by 5 bases; unmatched bases: 9. The CDR3 loop is CASGKQGLAGDEQYF. Here the CDR3 DNA reads TGTGCCAGCGGAAAGCAAGGACTAGCGGGGGACGAGCAGTACTTC.

This chain joins TRBV7-6 and TRBJ2-4, with D perhaps being TRBD1 or TRBD2 (7 bases each). The CDR3 consists of 17 residues. With 4 bases removed from V and 0 bases from J, the gap between germline ends came to 16 bases. CDR1 and CDR2 (germline): SGHVS, FNYEAQ. Here the CDR3 DNA reads TGTGCCAGCAGCTCTTATCAGGGGGGGCTAGCCAAAAACATTCAGTACTTC. Protein product: CASSSYQGGLAKNIQYF.

The chain carries TRBV28 and TRBJ1-2; D not certain. The V gene lost 6 bases and the J gene lost 2 bases, with 4 bases spanning the gap. This CDR3 has 11 residues. Germline CDR1 is MDHEN and CDR2 is SYDVKM. DNA of the CDR3: TGTGCCAGCAGACAGAACTATGGCTACACCTTC. Encoded protein: CASRQNYGYTF.

This clone was seen only a few times. The chain is built from TRBV5-1 and TRBJ2-3, with 9 bases aligning to TRBD2. From germline, CDR1 is SGHRS and CDR2 YFSETQ. This CDR3 is 15 amino acids long. V shed 4 bases, J shed 5 bases, and the junction held 8 bases outside the gene matches. CDR3 sequence: CASSLSGSSGDTQYF. The DNA of the CDR3 is TGCGCCAGCAGCCTTAGCGGGAGTTCTGGAGATACGCAGTATTTT.

The V gene is TRBV7-3, the J gene TRBJ2-6; D gene ambiguous. Germline CDR1 is SGHTA and CDR2 is FQGTGA. The CDR3 has 15 residues. Trimming took 5 bases from V and 2 from J, leaving 10 bases between them. The CDR3 loop is CASSQEAAGANVLTF. The CDR3 DNA follows: TGTGCCAGCAGCCAAGAGGCCGCTGGGGCCAACGTCCTGACTTTC.

This clone was seen only once. This chain uses TRBV6-1 with TRBJ2-3; the match to TRBD1 covers 7 bases. Germline V gives CDR1 MNHNS, CDR2 SASEGT. This CDR3 region has 16 residues. The J segment lost 2 bases and the V segment lost 1 base, leaving 6 bases of the junction unmatched. CDR3 DNA: TGTGCCAGCAGTGAAGGTTGGGGACAGACCACAGATACGCAGTATTTT. Protein: CASSEGWGQTTDTQYF.

V usage is TRBV6-5 and J usage is TRBJ2-7; 10 bases match TRBD1. CDR3 size: 13 residues. Germline values: CDR1 MNHEY, CDR2 SVGAGI. The V gene end was trimmed by 8 bases and the J gene end by 6 bases; junction bases not matched to a gene: 7. CDR3 in amino acids: CASFRDRGSEQYF. For the CDR3, the DNA is TGTGCCAGCTTCCGGGACAGGGGTAGCGAGCAGTACTTC.

This sequence joins TRBV20-1 and TRBJ1-1, with D hard to call. Germline-derived CDR1 and CDR2 are DFQATT and SNEGSKA (reference sequence). CDR3 length: 11 residues. V was pared by 3 bases and J by 8 bases, with 10 bases between. The CDR3 DNA reads as TGCAGTGCTAGTTTTACCTGGGAAGCTTTCTTT. As protein: CSASFTWEAFF.

The chain's CDR3 is CASSQALEETQYF. DNA for the CDR3: TGTGCCAGCAGCCAGGCCCTTGAAGAGACCCAGTACTTC. This chain links TRBV4-2 with TRBJ2-5; D is unresolved. The CDR3 loop spans 13 amino acids. The germline gives CDR1 LGHNA, CDR2 YNFKEQ. V was shortened by 3 bases and J by 3 bases, with 8 bases between the two germline ends.

The chain couples TRBV6-5 to TRBJ1-1, with no clear D. V lost 0 bases and J 1 base, leaving 6 bases between the germline ends. Per the germline V gene, CDR1 is MNHEY and CDR2 is SVGAGI. The CDR3 contains 14 residues. The CDR3 DNA reads TGTGCCAGCAGTTACTCGCCCAGGAACACTGAAGCTTTCTTT. As protein: CASSYSPRNTEAFF.

The J gene is TRBJ2-2, the V gene TRBV10-2, with no clear D. Deletions cut 4 bases from V and 1 base from J, with 16 bases between. The CDR3 length is 17 residues. Germline V gene lookup returns CDR1 WSHSY and CDR2 SAAADI. CDR3 bases: TGCGCCAGCAGTGGATCAGAGCTAAGTAAGAACACCGGGGAGCTGTTTTTT. Its protein product is CASSGSELSKNTGELFF.

The J gene is TRBJ2-2, the V gene TRBV30; TRBD2 might be the D (7 bases). The CDR3 loop spans 15 amino acids. V was pared by 3 bases and J by 4 bases, with 15 bases between. CDR1 and CDR2 from the germline V gene are GTSNPN and SVGIG (reference sequence). CDR3 protein: CAWSPAGAGTGELFF. CDR3 DNA sequence: TGTGCCTGGAGCCCCGCGGGGGCGGGCACCGGGGAGCTGTTTTTT.

The CDR3 nucleotides are TGCGCCAGCCAATCGGAGGTTGCAGGAAGGGCTTTCTTT. This codes for CASQSEVAGRAFF. V is TRBV5-1 and J is TRBJ1-1; D is unresolved. The V gene lost 7 bases and the J gene lost 11 bases, with 21 bases spanning the gap. Looked up from germline, CDR1 is SGHRS and CDR2 is YFSETQ. The CDR3 runs to 13 residues.

The chain uses TRBV27 and TRBJ2-2; D possibly matches TRBD1 or TRBD2 (5 bases each). Germline V gene data show CDR1 as MNHEY and CDR2 as SMNVEV (reference sequence). V lost 2 bases and J lost 0, with 13 bases in between. The CDR3 runs to 17 residues. The CDR3 nucleotides are TGTGCCAGCAGTTTAAGACCCCCGGGACCGAACACCGGGGAGCTGTTTTTT. This translates into CASSLRPPGPNTGELFF.

This chain links TRBV16 with TRBJ2-5; TRBD1 agrees at 8 bases. Germline V CDR1 and CDR2: KGHSY, FQNENV. V trimming: 6 bases; J trimming: 4 bases; junction bases outside the gene matches: 4. The CDR3 has 13 residues. CDR3 nucleotide sequence: TGTGCCAGCAGTCGAGGACAGGGAGAGACCCAGTACTTC. This gives the protein CASSRGQGETQYF.

This clone was observed once. This chain connects TRBV19 to TRBJ1-5, with a weak D call TRBD1 (5 bases). Trimming took off 2 bases at V and 6 bases at J, with 14 bases between the two ends. The CDR3 sequence is 15 residues long. CDR1 and CDR2 from the germline V gene are LNHDA and SQIVND (reference sequence). The DNA for the CDR3 is TGTGCCAGTAGTATACGGCAGGGCGGCTTTCAGCCCCAGCATTTT. It translates to CASSIRQGGFQPQHF.

This rearrangement joins TRBV4-1 to TRBJ1-5; D is perhaps TRBD1 (5 bases). CDR3 length: 15 amino acids. Germline assignment: CDR1 MGHRA and CDR2 YSYEKL. V gave up 0 bases and J gave up 4 bases, with 10 bases separating them. CDR3 loop: CASSQDPQGNQPQHF. DNA of the CDR3: TGCGCCAGCAGCCAAGATCCCCAGGGTAATCAGCCCCAGCATTTT.

The V call is TRBV5-1, the J call TRBJ2-2; TRBD2 is a possible D gene (5 bases). V lost 5 bases to trimming and J lost 5 bases, with 10 bases between them. The germline V gene has CDR1 SGHRS and CDR2 YFSETQ. There are 13 residues in the CDR3. CDR3: CASSTEETGELFF. The CDR3 DNA follows: TGCGCCAGCAGTACGGAGGAAACCGGGGAGCTGTTTTTT. Filled out from reference TRBV5-1 and TRBJ2-2, the complete variable domain reads KAGVTQTPRYLIKTRGQQVTLSCSPISGHRSVSWYQQTPGQGLQFLFEYFSETQRNKGNFPGRFSGRQFSNSRSEMNVSTLELGDSALYLCASSTEETGELFFGEGSRLTVL.

The J gene is TRBJ2-3, the V gene TRBV27, with D possibly being TRBD2 (6 bases). This CDR3 comprises 16 residues. Germline lookup yields CDR1 MNHEY and CDR2 SMNVEV (reference sequence). Trimming removed 6 bases at V and 0 bases at J, with 16 bases between. The CDR3, as DNA: TGTGCCAGCAGAGAACTGGGACTCGCTAGCACAGATACGCAGTATTTT. Translated: CASRELGLASTDTQYF.

The chain uses TRBV19 and TRBJ1-5, with TRBD1 identical over 8 bases. Germline V lookup: CDR1 LNHDA, CDR2 SQIVND (reference sequence). The CDR3 extends over 15 amino acids. V was pared by 5 bases and J by 1 base, with 4 bases of the junction left unmatched. The CDR3, as DNA: TGTGCCAGTAGTGGGGCAGGGGGCAGCAATCAGCCCCAGCATTTT. Translation: CASSGAGGSNQPQHF. Looking up the rest from reference TRBV19 and TRBJ1-5 gives the full variable domain: DGGITQSPKYLFRKEGQNVTLSCEQNLNHDAMYWYRQDPGQGLRLIYYSQIVNDFQKGDIAEGYSVSREKKESFPLTVTSAQKNPTAFYLCASSGAGGSNQPQHFGDGTRLSIL.

The chain couples TRBV14 to TRBJ1-1; D unresolved. Germline CDR1 and CDR2: SGHDN and FVKESK. This CDR3 spans 15 amino acids. Trimming removed 4 bases from V and 5 bases from J, with 17 bases in between. CDR3 sequence (DNA): TGTGCCAGCAGCCGAGTGGGGTCCGGGAGGACTGAAGCTTTCTTT. Amino acids: CASSRVGSGRTEAFF.